This T cell receptor beta chain comes out of a study of T cell responses to AZD1222 COVID-19 vaccine. This clone appeared once. The antigen is unknown. Only in-frame clones appear in the TCRdb table, and some are missing; sequencing was by immunoSEQ multiplex PCR. In the table there are approximately 150,000 clones, roughly 92% of which are singletons. Overall study results and limits: Donors were largely white British and mainly female; clonal diversity was possibly underestimated.

Specimen: peripheral blood, collected 28 days after the second AZD1222 dose. The TCR sequence derives from an adult who received the AZD1222 COVID-19 vaccine.

In DNA form, the CDR3 reads TGCGCCAGCAGCCACCGTAGCGGGGGGCACTACGAGCAGTACTTC. Translated: CASSHRSGGHYEQYF. This chain joins TRBV4-1 and TRBJ2-7, with 10 bases lining up with TRBD2. Germline assignment: CDR1 MGHRA and CDR2 YSYEKL. The V and J ends lost 3 bases and 3 bases, in that order; junction bases with no gene match: 5. The CDR3 has 15 residues.